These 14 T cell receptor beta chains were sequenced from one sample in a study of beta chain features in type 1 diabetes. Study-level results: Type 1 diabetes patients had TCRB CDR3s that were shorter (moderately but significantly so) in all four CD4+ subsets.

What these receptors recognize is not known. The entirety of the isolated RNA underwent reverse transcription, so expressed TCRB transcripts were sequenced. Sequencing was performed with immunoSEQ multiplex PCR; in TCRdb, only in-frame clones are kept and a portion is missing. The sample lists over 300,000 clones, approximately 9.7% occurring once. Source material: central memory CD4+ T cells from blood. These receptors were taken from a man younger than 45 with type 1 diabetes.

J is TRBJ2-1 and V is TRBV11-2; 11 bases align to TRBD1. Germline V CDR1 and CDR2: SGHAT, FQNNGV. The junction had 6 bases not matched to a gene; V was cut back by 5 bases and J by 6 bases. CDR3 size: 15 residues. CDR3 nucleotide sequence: TGTGCCAGCAGCCCCCGGACAGGGGGCGGCAATGAGCAGTTCTTC. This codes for CASSPRTGGGNEQFF.

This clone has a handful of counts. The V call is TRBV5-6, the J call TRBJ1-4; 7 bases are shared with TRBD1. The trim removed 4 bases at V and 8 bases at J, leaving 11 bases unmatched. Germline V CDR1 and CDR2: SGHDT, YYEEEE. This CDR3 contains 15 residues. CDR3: CASSIYWDSREKLFF. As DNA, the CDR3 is TGTGCCAGCAGCATCTACTGGGACAGTAGAGAAAAACTGTTTTTT.

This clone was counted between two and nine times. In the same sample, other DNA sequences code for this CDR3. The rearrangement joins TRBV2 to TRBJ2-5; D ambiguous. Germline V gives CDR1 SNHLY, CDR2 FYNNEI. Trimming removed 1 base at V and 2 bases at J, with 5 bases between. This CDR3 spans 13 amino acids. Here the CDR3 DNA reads TGTGCCAGCAGTGAAGGCGGACAAGAGACCCAGTACTTC. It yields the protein CASSEGGQETQYF.

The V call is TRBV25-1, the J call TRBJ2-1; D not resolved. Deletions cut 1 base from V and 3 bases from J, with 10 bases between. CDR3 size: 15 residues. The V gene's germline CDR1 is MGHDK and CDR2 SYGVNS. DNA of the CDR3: TGTGCCAGCAGTGAATCGGACGGCGGCTACAATGAGCAGTTCTTC. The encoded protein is CASSESDGGYNEQFF.

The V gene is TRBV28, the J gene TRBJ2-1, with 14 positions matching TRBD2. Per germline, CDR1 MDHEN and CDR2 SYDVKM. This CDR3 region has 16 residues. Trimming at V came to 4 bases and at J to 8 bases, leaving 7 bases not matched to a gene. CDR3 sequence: CASSSQTSGGADEQFF. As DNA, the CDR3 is TGTGCCAGCAGTTCCCAGACTAGCGGGGGGGCCGATGAGCAGTTCTTC.

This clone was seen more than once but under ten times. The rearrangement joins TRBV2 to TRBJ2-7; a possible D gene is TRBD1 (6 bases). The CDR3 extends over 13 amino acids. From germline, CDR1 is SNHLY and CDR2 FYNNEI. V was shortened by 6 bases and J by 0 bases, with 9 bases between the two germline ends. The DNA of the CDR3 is TGTGCCAGCAGGTGGGACACCTCCTACGAGCAGTACTTC. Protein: CASRWDTSYEQYF. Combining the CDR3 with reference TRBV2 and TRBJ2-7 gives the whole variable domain EPEVTQTPSHQVTQMGQEVILRCVPISNHLYFYWYRQILGQKVEFLVSFYNNEISEKSEIFDDQFSVERPDGSNFTLKIRSTKLEDSAMYFCASRWDTSYEQYFGPGTRLTVT.

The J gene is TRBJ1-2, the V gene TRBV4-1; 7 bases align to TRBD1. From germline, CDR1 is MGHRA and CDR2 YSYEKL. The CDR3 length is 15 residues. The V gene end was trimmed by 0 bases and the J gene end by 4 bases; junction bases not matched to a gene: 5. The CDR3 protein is CASSQDQGDTYGYTF. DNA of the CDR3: TGCGCCAGCAGCCAAGATCAGGGGGACACCTATGGCTACACCTTC.

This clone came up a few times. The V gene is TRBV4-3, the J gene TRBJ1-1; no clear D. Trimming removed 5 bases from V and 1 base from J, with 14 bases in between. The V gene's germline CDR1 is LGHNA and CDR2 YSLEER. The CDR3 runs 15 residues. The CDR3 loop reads CASSYGRAGNTEAFF. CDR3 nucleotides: TGCGCCAGCAGCTATGGTAGAGCCGGGAACACTGAAGCTTTCTTT.

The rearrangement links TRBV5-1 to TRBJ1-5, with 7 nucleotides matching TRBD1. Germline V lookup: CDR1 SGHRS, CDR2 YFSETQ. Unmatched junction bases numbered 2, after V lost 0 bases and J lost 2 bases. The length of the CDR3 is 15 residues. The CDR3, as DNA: TGCGCCAGCAGCTTGGCCACAGGGGGCAATCAGCCCCAGCATTTT. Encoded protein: CASSLATGGNQPQHF.

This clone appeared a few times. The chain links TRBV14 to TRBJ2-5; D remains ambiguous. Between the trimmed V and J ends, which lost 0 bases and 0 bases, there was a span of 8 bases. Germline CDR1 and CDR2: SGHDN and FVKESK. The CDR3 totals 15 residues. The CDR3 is CASSQEYTNQETQYF. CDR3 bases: TGTGCCAGCAGCCAAGAGTATACTAACCAAGAGACCCAGTACTTC.

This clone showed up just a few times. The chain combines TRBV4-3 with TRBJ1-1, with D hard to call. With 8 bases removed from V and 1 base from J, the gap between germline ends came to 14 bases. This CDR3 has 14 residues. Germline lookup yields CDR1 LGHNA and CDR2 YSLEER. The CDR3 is CASQREMGNTEAFF. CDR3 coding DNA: TGCGCCAGCCAAAGGGAGATGGGGAACACTGAAGCTTTCTTT.

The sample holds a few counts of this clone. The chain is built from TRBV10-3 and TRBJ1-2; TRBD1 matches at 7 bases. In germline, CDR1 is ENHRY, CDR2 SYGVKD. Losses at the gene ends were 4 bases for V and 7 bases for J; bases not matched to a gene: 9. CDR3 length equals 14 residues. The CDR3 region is CAISGDRVITGYTF. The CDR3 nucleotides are TGTGCCATCAGTGGCGACAGGGTCATTACTGGCTACACCTTC.

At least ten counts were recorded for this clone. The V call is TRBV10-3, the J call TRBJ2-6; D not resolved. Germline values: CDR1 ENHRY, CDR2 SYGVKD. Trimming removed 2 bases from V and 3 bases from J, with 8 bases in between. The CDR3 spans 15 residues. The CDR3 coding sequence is TGTGCCATCAGTGAGGCGTCGGATGGGGCCAACGTCCTGACTTTC. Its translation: CAISEASDGANVLTF.

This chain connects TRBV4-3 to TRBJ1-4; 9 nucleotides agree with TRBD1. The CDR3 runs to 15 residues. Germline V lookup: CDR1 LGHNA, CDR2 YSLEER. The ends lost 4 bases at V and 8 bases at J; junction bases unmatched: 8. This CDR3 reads CASSLSQGAREKLFF. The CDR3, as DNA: TGCGCCAGCAGCCTATCACAGGGGGCGAGAGAAAAACTGTTTTTT.